The clone carrying this T cell receptor beta chain was observed at least ten times. These data belong to a study of blood T cell repertoires in COVID-19. Study details: Samples of COVID-19 (acute and convalescent) were obtained from the United States, Italy and Spain. PBMCs, B-cell-depleted T cells, or T cells provided the cDNA or gDNA that made up the material.

Per the authors' pipeline: Nucleated cell counts were estimated from reference gene primer amplification. The assay was immunoSEQ multiplex PCR, and TCRdb's table has in-frame clones only and misses some. That table gives V, J and clone size, and the DNA gave D and trimming. This sample has tens of thousands of clones, with 55% to 75% found just once. V was cut by 3 bases and J by 2 bases, with 6 bases left in between. Germline V gene data show CDR1 as SGDLS and CDR2 as YYNGEE. The CDR3 sequence is 13 residues long. Sequencing used peripheral blood. The rearrangement links TRBV9 to TRBJ2-1, with D unresolved. The sequence came from a man older than 75 with acute or convalescent COVID-19. CDR3 sequence reads: CASSGSTYNEQFF. CDR3 coding DNA: TGTGCCAGCAGCGGGTCTACCTACAATGAGCAGTTCTTC.